What follows describes a single TCR beta chain. What it recognizes is unknown. Trimming cost V 0 bases and J 14 bases; bases outside gene matches: 3. The CDR3 extends over 13 amino acids. Per germline, CDR1 MNHEY and CDR2 SVGAGI. These data come from a study of cytomegalovirus exposure and HLA in healthy donors. About the study: Counted in an early data release were tens of millions of unique TCRs from HLA-typed donors. Within the Caucasian-associated ancestry cluster were around four fifths of the approximately 370 genotyped donors. General study results and limits: In a later analysis, specific HLA alleles were associated with 16,000 or so TCR beta sequences at a 0.05 false discovery rate.

The PCR employed 60 Vbeta primers together with 13 Jbeta primers. Sequencing used immunoSEQ multiplex PCR; TCRdb keeps in-frame clones, though not all of them. The table lists fewer than 100,000 clones, with around 1.6% in the top ten. This chain uses TRBV6-5 with TRBJ1-4; 10 bases align to TRBD1. This TCR was sampled from an older woman in good health and CMV-seronegative. Specimen: PBMCs. The CDR3 protein is CASSYSWGQGLFF. The DNA for the CDR3 is TGTGCCAGCAGTTACTCGTGGGGACAGGGGCTGTTTTTT.